One sample yielded the 3 T cell receptor beta chains listed below, sequenced in a study of beta chain features in type 1 diabetes (dated by TCRdb to the late 2010s). Receptors were amplified or captured by the immunoSEQ multiplex PCR assay. The entire isolated RNA was reverse transcribed using the High Capacity cDNA Reverse Transcription Kit, and thus expressed TCRB transcripts were sequenced. TCRdb stores this immuneACCESS table with in-frame sequences only. Part of the clones is absent; in the studies checked, under half of the shortfall reflects unresolved V genes, and no reason is known for the rest. The sample has around 310,000 clones on record, roughly 13% of them singletons. About 0.016% of the sample goes to the ten largest clones. Their specific antigens are unknown. Overall study results and their limits: Type 1 diabetes patients showed a moderate but significant shortening of TCRB CDR3 length in all four CD4+ subsets.

Sequencing was done on a sample of naive CD4+ T cells from blood. The label giving this sample's cell subset or site can be read as: true naive CD4+ T cells. Source of these receptors: a woman between 18 and 30 years old with type 1 diabetes.

The rearrangement uses TRBV27 and TRBJ2-1, with 9 positions matching TRBD2. Germline V gene data show CDR1 as MNHEY and CDR2 as SMNVEV (reference sequence). Trimming removed 6 bases from V and 8 bases from J; junction bases left unmatched: 5. CDR3 length: 13 amino acids. The DNA of the CDR3 is TGTGCCAGCAGGCTAGCGGGAATGGATGAGCAGTTCTTC. It is translated as CASRLAGMDEQFF.

This clone was seen a few times. The sample carries other DNA sequences with the same CDR3. V usage is TRBV28 and J usage is TRBJ2-2, with D unclear. The CDR3 contains 14 residues. Trimming shortened V by 3 bases and J by 1 base, and 6 bases separated the two germline ends. Germline V gene data show CDR1 as MDHEN and CDR2 as SYDVKM. The CDR3: CASSLAGNTGELFF. The CDR3 DNA sequence: TGTGCCAGCAGTTTGGCAGGGAACACCGGGGAGCTGTTTTTT.

In its sample, this clone was seen a few times. The rearrangement uses TRBV30 and TRBJ1-5, with D uncertain. The CDR3 loop spans 14 amino acids. V shed 0 bases and J shed 7 bases, with 13 bases lying between them. In germline, CDR1 is GTSNPN, CDR2 SVGIG (reference sequence). The CDR3 DNA reads as TGTGCCTGGAGTGTATTAGACGGGTCGCAGCCCCAGCATTTT. It encodes CAWSVLDGSQPQHF.